This T cell receptor beta chain was sequenced during a study of blood T cell repertoires in COVID-19. On the study more broadly: The study drew acute and convalescent COVID-19 samples from the United States, Italy and Spain. T cells, B-cell-depleted T cells, or PBMCs supplied cDNA or gDNA.

Per the original data handling: Amplified reference gene primers provided the basis for estimating nucleated cell counts. Libraries were prepared by immunoSEQ multiplex PCR; TCRdb keeps only in-frame clonotypes and omits some of them. V and J calls and clone size are as listed in that table; D and trimming were resolved from the DNA. The sample lists around 90,000 clones, approximately 92% seen once, with roughly 6.4% in the top ten. Trimming removed 7 bases from V and 5 bases from J; junction bases left unmatched: 9. This CDR3 region has 14 residues. Germline CDR1 reads ENHRY; CDR2 reads SYGVKD. The V call is TRBV10-3, the J call TRBJ2-7; 9 bases fit TRBD1. The receptor was derived from a woman aged 55-69 years with active COVID-19. Sequencing was performed on peripheral blood. For the CDR3, the DNA is TGTGCCATCACCTCCGTGACAGGGGGAAACGAGCAGTACTTC. Protein sequence: CAITSVTGGNEQYF.